This T cell receptor (beta chain) was observed in a study of graft-versus-host responses after intestinal transplantation. Study information: Isolated intestinal, liver-intestinal, or multivisceral transplants had been given to the recipients. All recipients were given anti-thymocyte globulin induction, and tacrolimus and steroids were then administered for approximately 3 years.

Germline values: CDR1 LGHNA, CDR2 YNFKEQ. The V end was cut by 5 bases, the J end by 2 bases, with 11 bases between. The CDR3 is made up of 14 amino acids. Study findings and constraints: The marrow of recipients harbored GvH clones, and ileum or blood showed some of them first.

Measured with immunoSEQ multiplex PCR; TCRdb has only the in-frame clones, and not every one. Of around 120,000 clones listed, 90% to 95% are singletons. For this clone: Antigen specificity is unknown.

The TCR sequence derives from a human donor who received an intestinal transplant. Sequencing used unstimulated CD8+ T cells sorted from spleen or lymph node cells, obtained before intestinal transplant. J is TRBJ2-3 and V is TRBV4-2; the D gene is possibly TRBD2 (6 bases). The CDR3 here is CASSYLALTDTQYF. The DNA for the CDR3 is TGTGCCAGCAGCTATCTAGCGCTCACAGATACGCAGTATTTT.